Below are 17 T cell receptor beta chains sequenced from a single sample in a study of shared clonotypes between healthy human individuals. Libraries were prepared by immunoSEQ multiplex PCR; TCRdb keeps only in-frame clonotypes and omits some of them. The sample lists about 2 million clones, 85% to 95% seen once, with more than 0.1% in the top ten. The sequencing sample was made of naive CD4+ T cells sorted from blood. Subset described: CD45RA+ positively selected. These receptors were obtained from a man aged 18 to 29 in good health.

The chain carries TRBV11-2 and TRBJ1-5; no clear D. Germline-derived CDR1 and CDR2 are SGHAT and FQNNGV. Trimming removed 3 bases at V and 6 bases at J, with 9 bases between. The CDR3 length is 13 residues. The CDR3 bases are TGTGCCAGCAGCTTCCGGGATTCTCAGCCCCAGCATTTT. This translates into CASSFRDSQPQHF.

The rearrangement joins TRBV28 to TRBJ2-3; D is uncertain. Germline V gene sequence: CDR1 MDHEN, CDR2 SYDVKM. Trimming left V 11 bases short and J 1 base short, with 7 bases between. The CDR3 runs to 11 residues. The CDR3 DNA reads as TGTGCCTCTAGGGGCACAGATACGCAGTATTTT. This translates into CASRGTDTQYF. Drawing the rest from reference TRBV28 and TRBJ2-3, the complete variable domain is DVKVTQSSRYLVKRTGEKVFLECVQDMDHENMFWYRQDPGLGLRLIYFSYDVKMKEKGDIPEGYSVSREKKERFSLILESASTNQTSMYLCASRGTDTQYFGPGTRLTVL.

The gene calls are TRBV7-2 and TRBJ1-4; TRBD1 might be the D (6 bases). The V end was cut by 1 base, the J end by 10 bases, with 13 bases between. Germline V gives CDR1 SGHTA, CDR2 FQGNSA. The CDR3 is 14 amino acids. The CDR3 is CASSLGGAQGKLFF. The CDR3 coding sequence is TGTGCCAGCAGCTTAGGGGGGGCGCAGGGAAAACTGTTTTTT.

The rearrangement joins TRBV4-1 to TRBJ1-5, with TRBD1 matching over 11 bases. In germline, CDR1 is MGHRA, CDR2 YSYEKL. The CDR3 covers 18 residues. J gave up 6 bases and V 0 bases, and 10 bases lay outside the gene matches. The chain's CDR3 is CASSQDYLGQGVGQPQHF. In DNA form, the CDR3 reads TGCGCCAGCAGCCAAGACTATTTGGGACAGGGGGTGGGTCAGCCCCAGCATTTT.

Only one count was recorded for this clone. The gene calls are TRBV4-1 and TRBJ2-3, with D maybe TRBD1 (5 bases). Germline CDR1 MGHRA, CDR2 YSYEKL. This CDR3 contains 17 residues. The V gene lost 0 bases and the J gene lost 1 base, with 14 bases spanning the gap. The CDR3 here is CASSQDYLGAGTDTQYF. CDR3 bases: TGCGCCAGCAGCCAAGATTATCTAGGGGCCGGCACAGATACGCAGTATTTT.

This rearrangement joins TRBV6-6 to TRBJ1-1, with no clear D. The CDR3 contains 11 residues. V was shortened by 2 bases and J by 8 bases, with 6 bases between the two germline ends. The germline V gene encodes CDR1 MNHNY and CDR2 SVGAGI (reference sequence). CDR3 loop: CASSYVEEAFF. In DNA form, the CDR3 reads TGTGCCAGCAGTTACGTGGAGGAAGCTTTCTTT.

This sequence joins TRBV7-3 and TRBJ2-3; no definite D call. The CDR3 totals 14 residues. Germline CDR1 and CDR2: SGHTA and FQGTGA. With 1 base removed from V and 2 bases from J, the gap between germline ends came to 7 bases. CDR3 sequence reads: CASSLNPNTDTQYF. CDR3 DNA sequence: TGTGCCAGCAGCTTAAATCCTAACACAGATACGCAGTATTTT.

The chain employs TRBV7-2 and TRBJ1-2; maybe TRBD1 (6 bases). The CDR3 extends over 15 amino acids. V was cut by 3 bases and J by 4 bases, with 15 bases left in between. Germline CDR1 reads SGHTA; CDR2 reads FQGNSA. The DNA for the CDR3 is TGTGCCAGCAGCTTTAAGGGGGGGTCCATCTATGGCTACACCTTC. Its translation is CASSFKGGSIYGYTF. Using reference TRBV7-2 and TRBJ1-2 for the parts outside the CDR3, the full variable domain is GAGVSQSPSNKVTEKGKDVELRCDPISGHTALYWYRQSLGQGLEFLIYFQGNSAPDKSGLPSDRFSAERTGGSVSTLTIQRTQQEDSAVYLCASSFKGGSIYGYTFGSGTRLTVV.

The J gene is TRBJ1-3, the V gene TRBV18; D gene unclear. This CDR3 comprises 14 residues. CDR1 and CDR2 (germline): KGHSH, LQKENI. The ends were cut back, 3 bases at V and 4 bases at J, with 10 bases in the middle. CDR3 amino acids: CASSPSDKGNTIYF. The CDR3, as DNA: TGTGCCAGCTCACCGTCCGACAAAGGAAACACCATATATTTT. Looking up the rest from reference TRBV18 and TRBJ1-3 gives the full variable domain: NAGVMQNPRHLVRRRGQEARLRCSPMKGHSHVYWYRQLPEEGLKFMVYLQKENIIDESGMPKERFSAEFPKEGPSILRIQQVVRGDSAAYFCASSPSDKGNTIYFGEGSWLTVV.

V gene TRBV19 combines with J gene TRBJ1-6; D is ambiguous. The CDR3 has 16 residues. V was pared by 1 base and J by 7 bases, with 14 bases between. Germline V gene data show CDR1 as LNHDA and CDR2 as SQIVND (reference sequence). CDR3 coding DNA: TGTGCCAGTAGTATAGTAGAAGGGTCGGGGAATTCACCCCTCCACTTT. Translated, it gives CASSIVEGSGNSPLHF. The full variable domain, completed using reference TRBV19 and TRBJ1-6, is DGGITQSPKYLFRKEGQNVTLSCEQNLNHDAMYWYRQDPGQGLRLIYYSQIVNDFQKGDIAEGYSVSREKKESFPLTVTSAQKNPTAFYLCASSIVEGSGNSPLHFGNGTRLTVT.

The rearrangement uses TRBV11-2 and TRBJ1-1; 10 nucleotides match TRBD1. CDR3 length: 14 amino acids. The V gene's germline CDR1 is SGHAT and CDR2 FQNNGV. Germline trimming cut 5 bases from V and 5 bases from J; bases unmatched to any gene: 5. The CDR3 sequence: CASSQGQGETEAFF. The CDR3 coding sequence is TGTGCCAGCAGCCAAGGACAGGGGGAGACTGAAGCTTTCTTT.

A remark on this clone: Other DNA sequences within the sample encode an identical CDR3. The chain is built from TRBV5-1 and TRBJ2-5, with D perhaps TRBD1 or TRBD2 (6 bases each). CDR1 is SGHRS and CDR2 is YFSETQ in the germline V gene. Trimming shortened V by 5 bases and J by 0 bases, and 11 bases separated the two germline ends. This CDR3 region has 14 residues. The CDR3 DNA sequence: TGCGCCAGCAGTCGGGGGCAGTACCAAGAGACCCAGTACTTC. Residues: CASSRGQYQETQYF.

This chain links TRBV2 with TRBJ1-4; D not resolved. Trimming removed 8 bases at V and 0 bases at J, with 7 bases between. CDR1 SNHLY and CDR2 FYNNEI come from the germline V gene. The length of the CDR3 is 13 residues. CDR3 in amino acids: CASGQTTNEKLFF. The CDR3 nucleotides read TGTGCCAGCGGCCAGACAACTAATGAAAAACTGTTTTTT.

The V call is TRBV19, the J call TRBJ2-1; D unclear. The CDR3 has 19 residues. The V and J ends lost 4 bases and 1 base respectively, with 23 bases between them. Per the germline V gene, CDR1 is LNHDA and CDR2 is SQIVND (reference sequence). The CDR3 protein is CASSTEISMTHRSYNEQFF. CDR3 bases: TGTGCCAGTAGTACCGAGATTAGCATGACCCATAGATCCTACAATGAGCAGTTCTTC.

CDR3 loop: CASSIRGAHSTEYGYTF. The DNA of the CDR3 is TGTGCCAGTAGTATTAGGGGGGCACACTCTACGGAGTATGGCTACACCTTC. The chain recombines TRBV19 with TRBJ1-2; D possibly corresponds to TRBD1 (6 bases). Germline CDR1 LNHDA, CDR2 SQIVND (reference sequence). V was pared by 3 bases and J by 5 bases, with 22 bases between. The CDR3 covers 17 residues.

The chain employs TRBV30 and TRBJ2-1; D ambiguous. V dropped 2 bases and J dropped 6 bases, with 14 bases sitting between them. CDR3 length equals 14 residues. In germline, CDR1 is GTSNPN, CDR2 SVGIG (reference sequence). CDR3 sequence: CAWSQGLPPNEQFF. DNA for the CDR3: TGTGCCTGGAGTCAAGGATTGCCCCCCAATGAGCAGTTCTTC.

As regards this clone: Other DNA sequences within the sample encode an identical CDR3. This chain connects TRBV5-1 to TRBJ2-5, with 7 bases identical to TRBD1. J lost 5 bases, V lost 1 base, and 2 bases had no gene match. This CDR3 spans 13 amino acids. Germline values: CDR1 SGHRS, CDR2 YFSETQ. DNA of the CDR3: TGCGCCAGCAGCTTGCAGGGACAGGAGACCCAGTACTTC. Residues: CASSLQGQETQYF.